This T cell receptor (beta chain) came from a study of blood T cell repertoires in COVID-19. Germline V gene data show CDR1 as MDHEN and CDR2 as SYDVKM. This CDR3 is 15 amino acids long. Trimming shortened V by 4 bases and J by 0 bases, and 13 bases separated the two germline ends. Sequenced by immunoSEQ multiplex PCR; TCRdb stores in-frame clones only, minus some. The top ten clones hold under 5.5% of a sample with roughly 100,000 clones, roughly 80% of them seen once. The TCR sequence derives from an elderly man with COVID-19, enrolled during active disease. The source material was peripheral blood. The chain uses TRBV28 and TRBJ2-7, with D possibly matching TRBD2 (5 bases). CDR3 in amino acids: CASSSQLVTSYEQYF. CDR3 bases: TGTGCCAGCAGTTCCCAACTAGTCACCTCCTACGAGCAGTACTTC.